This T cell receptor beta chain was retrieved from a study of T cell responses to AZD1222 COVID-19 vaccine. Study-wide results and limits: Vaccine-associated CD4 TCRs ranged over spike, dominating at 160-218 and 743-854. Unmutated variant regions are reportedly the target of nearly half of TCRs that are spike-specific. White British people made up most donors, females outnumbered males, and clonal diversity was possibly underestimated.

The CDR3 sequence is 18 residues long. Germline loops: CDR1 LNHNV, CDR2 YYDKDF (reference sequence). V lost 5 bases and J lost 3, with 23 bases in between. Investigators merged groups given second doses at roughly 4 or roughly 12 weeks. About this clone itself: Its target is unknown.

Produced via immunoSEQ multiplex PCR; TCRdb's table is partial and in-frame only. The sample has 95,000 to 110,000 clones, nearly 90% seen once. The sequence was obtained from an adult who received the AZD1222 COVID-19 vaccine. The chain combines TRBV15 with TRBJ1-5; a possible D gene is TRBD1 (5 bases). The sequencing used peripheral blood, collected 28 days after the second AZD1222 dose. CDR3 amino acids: CATSPRAGDGGYNQPQHF. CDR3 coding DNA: TGTGCCACCAGCCCACGGGCCGGGGATGGGGGTTACAATCAGCCCCAGCATTTT.